A single T cell receptor beta chain is shown here with its context. The sample is drawn from a study of T cells after yellow fever vaccination. 5'RACE template switching produced TCR cDNA carrying a universal primer site and UMIs. TCRdb passed the 5' RACE reads through MiXCR, listing each CDR3 protein once. The table shows some 240,000 distinct CDR3 sequences, with 5.2% occurring only once. The CDR3 has 17 residues. V lost 4 bases and J lost 3, with 19 bases in between. This specimen consisted of CD4+ T cells sorted from PBMCs, obtained on the day of the yellow fever booster vaccination. The sequence was collected from a man in his late teens or twenties who received the YFV17D yellow fever vaccine. The V gene is TRBV23-1, the J gene TRBJ2-4; TRBD1 or TRBD2 may be the D gene (5 bases each). TRBV23-1 is known as an ORF, though its function is uncertain. The CDR3, as DNA: TGCGCCAGCAGTCTCGGGACCCAGTCATGGGGCAAAAACATTCAGTACTTC. This translates into CASSLGTQSWGKNIQYF.